This TCR beta chain is from a study of shared clonotypes between healthy human individuals. The V end lost 2 bases, the J end lost 1 base, and 8 bases lay between the germline ends. CDR3 length: 14 residues. The germline gives CDR1 MNHEY, CDR2 SVGAGI. Sequencing was performed with immunoSEQ multiplex PCR; in TCRdb, only in-frame clones are kept and a portion is missing. The sample consists of about 2.3 million clones, over 90% of them appearing once. This TCR was sampled from a man aged 18 to 29 in good health. Some clones in this sample may be carry-over from other donors' samples. The chain uses TRBV6-5 and TRBJ1-1, with D hard to call. The sample taken for sequencing was naive CD4+ T cells from PBMCs. The subset was: CD45RA+ positively selected. The CDR3 nucleotides read TGTGCCAGCAGTTACGTATTGGGGAACACTGAAGCTTTCTTT. Translating it yields CASSYVLGNTEAFF.